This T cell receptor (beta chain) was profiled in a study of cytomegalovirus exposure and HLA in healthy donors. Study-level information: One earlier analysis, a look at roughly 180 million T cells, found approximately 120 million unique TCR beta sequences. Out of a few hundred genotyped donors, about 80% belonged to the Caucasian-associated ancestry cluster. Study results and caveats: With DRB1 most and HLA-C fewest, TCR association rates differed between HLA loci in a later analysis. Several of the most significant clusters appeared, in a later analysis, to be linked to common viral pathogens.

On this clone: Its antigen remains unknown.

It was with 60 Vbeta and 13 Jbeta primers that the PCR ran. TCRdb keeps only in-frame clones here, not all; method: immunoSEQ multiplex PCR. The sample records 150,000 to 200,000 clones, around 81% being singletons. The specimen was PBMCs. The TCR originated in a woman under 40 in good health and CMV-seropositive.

As DNA, the CDR3 is TGTGCCAGCAGTCCCGAATATCTGACAGGCTACACCTTC. Translating gives CASSPEYLTGYTF. J is TRBJ1-2 and V is TRBV6-5; D remains unclear. Germline loops: CDR1 MNHEY, CDR2 SVGAGI. V was pared by 5 bases and J by 8 bases, with 15 bases between. The CDR3 extends over 13 amino acids.